These T cell receptor beta chains were read from a single sample in a study of CD8 T cells in Susac syndrome. Via MiXCR, TCRdb re-called the immunoSEQ multiplex PCR reads, giving one row per CDR3 protein. The repertoire includes about 210,000 distinct CDR3 sequences, about 94% of them detected once, and about 0.14% sits in the top ten. Specimen: CD4+ T cells from PBMCs. These receptors were taken from a human donor with Susac syndrome. Each CDR3 is given with its conserved first and last residue. A D gene is named only where the DNA matches it firmly. Clone size is given for some rows only: seen once, a few or many times, or a class if the clone is expanded.

CDR3aa: CASSQELPGHPNTGELFF
CDR3nt: TGCGCCAGCAGCCAAGAGTTACCGGGACACCCGAACACCGGGGAGCTGTTTTTT
d_gene: NA
j_gene: TRBJ2-2
abundance: NA
v_gene: TRBV4-3

CDR3aa: CASSLGLAGGYNEQFF
CDR3nt: TGTGCCAGCAGTTTAGGGCTAGCGGGGGGTTACAATGAGCAGTTCTTC
d_gene: TRBD2
j_gene: TRBJ2-1
abundance: NA
v_gene: TRBV12-3/TRBV12-4

CDR3aa: CAWSDQNTEAFF
CDR3nt: TGTGCCTGGAGTGACCAGAACACTGAAGCTTTCTTT
d_gene: NA
j_gene: TRBJ1-1
abundance: NA
v_gene: TRBV30

CDR3aa: CASSSTRAEQFF
CDR3nt: TGCGCCAGCAGCTCAACCAGGGCAGAGCAGTTCTTC
d_gene: NA
j_gene: TRBJ2-1
abundance: NA
v_gene: TRBV5-1

CDR3aa: CASSLGRGLDEQFF
CDR3nt: TGCGCCAGCAGCTTGGGCAGGGGGCTAGATGAGCAGTTCTTC
d_gene: TRBD1
j_gene: TRBJ2-1
abundance: NA
v_gene: TRBV5-1

CDR3aa: CSARGMFGGTDQPQHF
CDR3nt: TGCAGTGCTAGAGGGATGTTTGGGGGCACAGATCAGCCCCAGCATTTT
d_gene: NA
j_gene: TRBJ1-5
abundance: NA
v_gene: TRBV20-1

CDR3aa: CASSLEGGGAGTDTQYF
CDR3nt: TGTGCCAGCAGCTTAGAGGGCGGGGGGGCCGGCACAGATACGCAGTATTTT
d_gene: TRBD2
j_gene: TRBJ2-3
abundance: NA
v_gene: TRBV7-2

CDR3aa: CASSAERLGPDTQYF
CDR3nt: TGTGCCAGCAGTGCAGAACGTCTCGGGCCAGATACGCAGTATTTT
d_gene: NA
j_gene: TRBJ2-3
abundance: NA
v_gene: TRBV2

CDR3aa: CSATTGADQPQHF
CDR3nt: TGCAGTGCAACGACAGGGGCGGATCAGCCCCAGCATTTT
d_gene: TRBD1
j_gene: TRBJ1-5
abundance: NA
v_gene: TRBV20-1

CDR3aa: CSAIPGGTLGEQYF
CDR3nt: TGCAGTGCGATCCCCGGGGGGACTCTGGGCGAGCAGTACTTC
d_gene: TRBD2
j_gene: TRBJ2-7
abundance: NA
v_gene: TRBV20-1

CDR3aa: CASSFVSYGYTF
CDR3nt: TGTGCCAGCAGTTTCGTCTCCTATGGCTACACCTTC
d_gene: NA
j_gene: TRBJ1-2
abundance: once
v_gene: TRBV12-3/TRBV12-4

CDR3aa: CASRWTGAEYEQYF
CDR3nt: TGTGCCAGCAGGTGGACAGGGGCGGAATACGAGCAGTACTTC
d_gene: TRBD1
j_gene: TRBJ2-7
abundance: NA
v_gene: TRBV6-1

CDR3aa: CASSIDRSTEAFF
CDR3nt: TGTGCCAGTAGTATTGACAGGAGCACTGAAGCTTTCTTT
d_gene: NA
j_gene: TRBJ1-1
abundance: NA
v_gene: TRBV19

CDR3aa: CASKLAGSYNEQFF
CDR3nt: TGTGCCAGCAAATTAGCGGGGTCTTACAATGAGCAGTTCTTC
d_gene: TRBD2
j_gene: TRBJ2-1
abundance: NA
v_gene: TRBV7-2